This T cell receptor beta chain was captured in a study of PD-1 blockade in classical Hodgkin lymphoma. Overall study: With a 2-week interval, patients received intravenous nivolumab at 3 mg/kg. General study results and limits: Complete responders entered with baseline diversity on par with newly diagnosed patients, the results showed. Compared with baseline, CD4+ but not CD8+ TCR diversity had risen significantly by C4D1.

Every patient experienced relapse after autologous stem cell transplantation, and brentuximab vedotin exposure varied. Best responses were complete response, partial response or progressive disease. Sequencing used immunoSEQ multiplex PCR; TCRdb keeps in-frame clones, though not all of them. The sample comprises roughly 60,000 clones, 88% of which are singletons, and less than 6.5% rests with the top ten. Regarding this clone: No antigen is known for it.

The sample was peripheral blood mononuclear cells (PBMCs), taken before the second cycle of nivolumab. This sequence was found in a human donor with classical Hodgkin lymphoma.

The CDR3 coding sequence is TGTGCCAGCACCCCGCCGTCATATGAGCAGTTCTTC. It encodes CASTPPSYEQFF. This sequence joins TRBV11-2 and TRBJ2-1; unclear D gene. The germline V gene encodes CDR1 SGHAT and CDR2 FQNNGV. The CDR3 length is 12 residues. V was shortened by 7 bases and J by 8 bases, with 12 bases between the two germline ends.